Listed below are T cell receptor beta chains from one sample, sequenced in a study of technical replicates of blood from a handful of donors. Generated by immunoSEQ multiplex PCR, the TCRdb table keeps only in-frame clones and is missing some. Here the sample spans more than 65,000 clones, 96% being singletons. The sample comprised T cells isolated from PBMCs. Receptor source: a human donor in good health. Each CDR3 is given with its conserved first and last residue. The D gene is left open where the match is weak. The listing skips clone size in some rows; elsewhere it reads once, few, many or a size class.

CDR3: CASSPRDVRNQPQHF
DNA: TGCGCCAGCAGCCCGCGGGACGTTCGCAATCAGCCCCAGCATTTT
D: -
V: TRBV4-1
J: TRBJ1-5
size: -

CDR3: CASSLPPRLAGVNTSTDTQYF
DNA: TGTGCCAGCAGTTTACCCCCCCGACTAGCGGGAGTGAACACTAGCACAGATACGCAGTATTTT
D: TRBD2
V: TRBV28
J: TRBJ2-3
size: -

CDR3: CAISQRQAKEQYF
DNA: TGTGCCATCAGTCAAAGACAGGCCAAAGAGCAGTACTTC
D: -
V: TRBV10-3
J: TRBJ2-7
size: -

CDR3: CASSISVLAGTGELFF
DNA: TGTGCCAGTAGTATCTCTGTCCTAGCGGGAACCGGGGAGCTGTTTTTT
D: TRBD2
V: TRBV19
J: TRBJ2-2
size: -

CDR3: CASSLGGRGEQFF
DNA: TGTGCCAGCAGCTTGGGGGGGCGAGGTGAGCAGTTCTTC
D: -
V: TRBV11-3
J: TRBJ2-1
size: -

CDR3: CAWTGFSHEQYF
DNA: TGTGCCTGGACAGGGTTTAGTCACGAGCAGTACTTC
D: -
V: TRBV30
J: TRBJ2-7
size: -

CDR3: CAWSGGRTYEQYF
DNA: TGTGCCTGGAGTGGGGGGCGTACCTACGAGCAGTACTTC
D: -
V: TRBV30
J: TRBJ2-7
size: once

CDR3: CASSGQGIADTQYF
DNA: TGTGCCAGCAGTGGACAGGGTATAGCAGATACGCAGTATTTT
D: TRBD1
V: TRBV2
J: TRBJ2-3
size: -

CDR3: CASSDRWLDEQFF
DNA: TGTGCCAGCAGTGACAGGTGGCTAGATGAGCAGTTCTTC
D: -
V: TRBV6-4
J: TRBJ2-1
size: -

CDR3: CASSFGGGYEQYF
DNA: TGTGCCAGCAGCTTCGGGGGAGGGTACGAGCAGTACTTC
D: TRBD2
V: TRBV7-2
J: TRBJ2-7
size: -

CDR3: CASSVLETAINSGANVLTF
DNA: TGTGCCAGCAGCGTATTGGAGACAGCCATCAACTCTGGGGCCAACGTCCTGACTTTC
D: -
V: TRBV9
J: TRBJ2-6
size: -

CDR3: CSVDGGTKNEQYF
DNA: TGCAGCGTTGATGGGGGGACCAAGAACGAGCAGTACTTC
D: -
V: TRBV29-1
J: TRBJ2-7
size: -

CDR3: CASSYSMSTEAFF
DNA: TGTGCCAGCAGTTACTCTATGTCGACTGAAGCTTTCTTT
D: -
V: TRBV6-5
J: TRBJ1-1
size: -

CDR3: CASSVTVGQGLGEQFF
DNA: TGTGCCAGCAGCGTAACTGTGGGACAGGGACTAGGTGAGCAGTTCTTC
D: -
V: TRBV9
J: TRBJ2-1
size: -

CDR3: CASGTSVWDTQYF
DNA: TGTGCCAGTGGGACTTCTGTGTGGGATACGCAGTATTTT
D: -
V: TRBV6-5
J: TRBJ2-3
size: -

CDR3: CASRGPNQPQHF
DNA: TGTGCCAGTAGGGGGCCTAATCAGCCCCAGCATTTT
D: TRBD1
V: TRBV6-5
J: TRBJ1-5
size: -

CDR3: CAISGTGNEKLFF
DNA: TGTGCCATCAGTGGTACAGGTAATGAAAAACTGTTTTTT
D: -
V: TRBV10-3
J: TRBJ1-4
size: -

CDR3: CASSQKQGVMNTEAFF
DNA: TGCGCCAGCAGCCAAAAGCAGGGCGTTATGAACACTGAAGCTTTCTTT
D: -
V: TRBV4-3
J: TRBJ1-1
size: -

CDR3: CASSELAGGYNEQFF
DNA: TGTGCCAGCAGTGAACTAGCGGGAGGGTACAATGAGCAGTTCTTC
D: TRBD2
V: TRBV6-1
J: TRBJ2-1
size: -

CDR3: CASSVHTNYEQYF
DNA: TGTGCCAGCAGTGTGCATACTAACTACGAGCAGTACTTC
D: -
V: TRBV2
J: TRBJ2-7
size: -

CDR3: CASSFGTSGIGEQFF
DNA: TGTGCCAGCAGTTTTGGGACTAGCGGGATCGGTGAGCAGTTCTTC
D: TRBD2
V: TRBV6-4
J: TRBJ2-1
size: -

CDR3: CASLPGTDNTGELFF
DNA: TGTGCCAGCCTTCCCGGGACAGACAACACCGGGGAGCTGTTTTTT
D: TRBD1
V: TRBV13
J: TRBJ2-2
size: -

CDR3: CASSLAPSGLTGELFF
DNA: TGTGCCAGCAGCTTAGCCCCTAGCGGACTCACCGGGGAGCTGTTTTTT
D: TRBD2
V: TRBV7-6
J: TRBJ2-2
size: once

CDR3: CASSPRTSIYEQYF
DNA: TGTGCCAGCAGTCCAAGGACATCTATTTACGAGCAGTACTTC
D: -
V: TRBV6-5
J: TRBJ2-7
size: -

CDR3: CASSWTGQYQWGYTF
DNA: TGTGCCAGTAGTTGGACAGGGCAATACCAATGGGGCTACACCTTC
D: TRBD1
V: TRBV19
J: TRBJ1-2
size: -

CDR3: CASSLTSGNYNEQFF
DNA: TGTGCCAGCAGCTTGACTAGCGGGAACTACAATGAGCAGTTCTTC
D: TRBD2
V: TRBV11-3
J: TRBJ2-1
size: -

CDR3: CASSIVGGGETQYF
DNA: TGTGCCAGTAGTATAGTAGGGGGAGGGGAGACCCAGTACTTC
D: -
V: TRBV19
J: TRBJ2-5
size: -

CDR3: CASSLLAGVAYEQYF
DNA: TGTGCCAGCAGTTTATTAGCGGGAGTCGCGTACGAGCAGTACTTC
D: TRBD2
V: TRBV27
J: TRBJ2-7
size: -

CDR3: CASSSEGDGEKLFF
DNA: TGTGCCAGCAGCTCCGAGGGGGATGGAGAAAAACTGTTTTTT
D: -
V: TRBV11-3
J: TRBJ1-4
size: -

CDR3: CASSPPAGGNIQYF
DNA: TGTGCCAGCTCACCACCCGCAGGGGGGAACATTCAGTACTTC
D: -
V: TRBV18
J: TRBJ2-4
size: -

CDR3: CVRSLYVSSGTWYNEQFF
DNA: TGTGTCAGAAGCTTATATGTTTCAAGCGGGACATGGTACAATGAGCAGTTCTTC
D: -
V: TRBV7-5
J: TRBJ2-1
size: -

CDR3: CASSLARSTYEKLFF
DNA: TGTGCCAGCAGCTTGGCCAGGTCCACCTATGAAAAACTGTTTTTT
D: -
V: TRBV5-6
J: TRBJ1-4
size: -

CDR3: CASSSPGLHTDTQYF
DNA: TGTGCCAGCAGCTCCCCGGGACTCCACACAGATACGCAGTATTTT
D: -
V: TRBV13
J: TRBJ2-3
size: -

CDR3: CASSLGLGGNEQFF
DNA: TGTGCCAGCAGTTTAGGTTTGGGGGGCAATGAGCAGTTCTTC
D: -
V: TRBV27
J: TRBJ2-1
size: -

CDR3: CASSLARGNTEAFF
DNA: TGTGCCAGCAGTTTGGCCCGGGGGAACACTGAAGCTTTCTTT
D: -
V: TRBV27
J: TRBJ1-1
size: -

CDR3: CASSQLTGDTEAFF
DNA: TGCGCCAGCAGCCAGCTTACAGGGGACACTGAAGCTTTCTTT
D: TRBD1
V: TRBV4-3
J: TRBJ1-1
size: -

CDR3: CASSAAFRTGLYGYTF
DNA: TGTGCCAGCAGCGCCGCCTTCCGGACAGGGTTATATGGCTACACCTTC
D: TRBD1
V: TRBV9
J: TRBJ1-2
size: -

CDR3: CASSLVEGFTEAFF
DNA: TGTGCCAGCAGCTTAGTCGAGGGCTTCACTGAAGCTTTCTTT
D: -
V: TRBV11-2
J: TRBJ1-1
size: -

CDR3: CASRQLWTEENEKLFF
DNA: TGTGCCAGCAGACAGCTATGGACTGAAGAAAATGAAAAACTGTTTTTT
D: -
V: TRBV28
J: TRBJ1-4
size: -

CDR3: CASSPPGGAVEAFF
DNA: TGTGCCAGCAGCCCGCCTGGGGGGGCGGTTGAAGCTTTCTTT
D: -
V: TRBV5-4
J: TRBJ1-1
size: -